These 21 T cell receptor beta chains share one sample of origin, sequenced in a study of T cell repertoires in cytomegalovirus infection. Via MiXCR, TCRdb re-called the reads, giving one row per CDR3 protein. The sample records 200,000 or so distinct CDR3 sequences, 15% to 20% being singletons. Material for sequencing was PBMCs. The source of these receptors is a human donor in good health (CMV status not recorded). Some clones in this sample may be carry-over from other donors' samples.

This clonotype was detected ten times or more. V usage is TRBV7-8 and J usage is TRBJ2-7; D possibly corresponds to TRBD2 (7 bases). V was shortened by 5 bases and J by 0 bases, with 29 bases between the two germline ends. The CDR3 spans 20 residues. Per germline, CDR1 SGHVS and CDR2 FQNEAQ. The CDR3 reads CASSHKGGGAGTLSSYEQYF. DNA for the CDR3: TGTGCCAGCAGCCACAAAGGGGGGGGAGCGGGAACTTTGAGCTCCTACGAGCAGTACTTC. Together with reference TRBV7-8 and TRBJ2-7, the CDR3 gives the full variable domain: GAGVSQSPRYKVAKRGQDVALRCDPISGHVSLFWYQQALGQGPEFLTYFQNEAQLDKSGLPSDRFFAERPEGSVSTLKIQRTQQEDSAVYLCASSHKGGGAGTLSSYEQYFGPGTRLTVT.

The V and J genes are TRBV19 and TRBJ2-1; 7 bases map to TRBD2. CDR1 LNHDA and CDR2 SQIVND come from the germline V gene (reference sequence). The V segment lost 3 bases and the J segment 7 bases; nucleotides outside the gene matches: 9. The CDR3 runs 15 residues. In nucleotides, the CDR3 is TGTGCCAGTAGTATGTCGGGCGGGAGAGTGAATGAGCAGTTCTTC. It encodes CASSMSGGRVNEQFF. Drawing the rest from reference TRBV19 and TRBJ2-1, the complete variable domain is DGGITQSPKYLFRKEGQNVTLSCEQNLNHDAMYWYRQDPGQGLRLIYYSQIVNDFQKGDIAEGYSVSREKKESFPLTVTSAQKNPTAFYLCASSMSGGRVNEQFFGPGTRLTVL.

This clonotype was seen only a few times. This chain joins TRBV2 and TRBJ1-1; D is unresolved. Trimming took 8 bases from V and 0 from J, leaving 1 base between them. Germline V CDR1 and CDR2: SNHLY, FYNNEI. This CDR3 has 10 amino acids. The CDR3 loop is CASLNTEAFF. The CDR3 nucleotides read TGTGCCAGCCTGAACACTGAAGCTTTCTTT.

This clonotype appeared many times. V usage is TRBV12-3 or TRBV12-4 and J usage is TRBJ2-7; 7 nucleotides agree with TRBD1. Germline trimming cut 5 bases from V and 6 bases from J; bases unmatched to any gene: 4. The CDR3 runs to 12 residues. CDR3 amino acids: CASSPGTVEQYF. CDR3 in DNA: TGTGCCAGCAGTCCGGGGACAGTCGAGCAGTACTTC.

The table lists this clonotype with a few counts. This rearrangement joins TRBV5-1 to TRBJ2-5, with 7 nucleotides matching TRBD1. The CDR3 runs 15 residues. J was trimmed by 5 bases and V by 3 bases; bases with no gene match: 10. CDR1 is SGHRS, CDR2 YFSETQ, per germline. The CDR3 DNA reads TGCGCCAGCAGCTGGGGACAGACCTCCTGGGAGACCCAGTACTTC. As protein: CASSWGQTSWETQYF.

This clonotype was picked up many times. This chain uses TRBV7-2 with TRBJ1-3; D possibly corresponds to TRBD1 (5 bases). Germline V gene data show CDR1 as SGHTA and CDR2 as FQGNSA. The V end lost 0 bases, the J end lost 4 bases, and 10 bases lay between the germline ends. The CDR3 runs 15 residues. CDR3 region: CASSLAGTDGNTIYF. DNA for the CDR3: TGTGCCAGCAGCTTAGCCGGGACTGACGGAAACACCATATATTTT.

The chain combines TRBV6-5 with TRBJ2-1, with a tentative D call TRBD1 (5 bases). V was shortened by 0 bases and J by 7 bases, with 13 bases between the two germline ends. CDR1 and CDR2 from the germline V gene are MNHEY and SVGAGI. This CDR3 has 15 residues. The CDR3 region is CASSYSRSRENEQFF. In DNA, the CDR3 is TGTGCCAGCAGTTACTCCCGGAGCAGGGAAAATGAGCAGTTCTTC.

This clonotype occurred a few times. The chain joins TRBV7-6 to TRBJ1-5; no firm D call. This CDR3 is built from 14 residues. Trimming removed 3 bases from V and 7 bases from J, with 13 bases in between. Germline V gene lookup returns CDR1 SGHVS and CDR2 FNYEAQ. The CDR3 bases are TGTGCCAGCAGCTTTTCTGGAGGCGGCCAGCCCCAGCATTTT. It codes for CASSFSGGGQPQHF.

The chain couples TRBV15 to TRBJ2-7; D remains ambiguous. V lost 1 base and J lost 2, with 3 bases in between. The CDR3 extends over 12 amino acids. Germline CDR1 is LNHNV and CDR2 is YYDKDF (reference sequence). CDR3: CATSRGPYEQYF. The CDR3 DNA reads TGTGCCACCAGCAGAGGCCCCTACGAGCAGTACTTC.

The V and J genes are TRBV28 and TRBJ2-5; D might be TRBD2 (6 bases). The V gene lost 10 bases and the J gene lost 2 bases, with 20 bases spanning the gap. The CDR3 runs to 15 residues. Per the germline V gene, CDR1 is MDHEN and CDR2 is SYDVKM. The CDR3 DNA reads as TGTGCCACCCTCCCTGGCAGGGCGGGACAAGAGACCCAGTACTTC. It specifies CATLPGRAGQETQYF.

This chain links TRBV6-6 with TRBJ1-4; no clear D. Germline CDR1 and CDR2: MNHNY and SVGAGI (reference sequence). V was trimmed by 2 bases and J by 0 bases, leaving 10 bases between them. This CDR3 region has 16 residues. In DNA form, the CDR3 reads TGTGCCAGCAGTTACAGCTTGGCAGCAACTAATGAAAAACTGTTTTTT. This codes for CASSYSLAATNEKLFF.

V is TRBV9 and J is TRBJ2-6, with 8 bases that match TRBD1. Germline values: CDR1 SGDLS, CDR2 YYNGEE. The junction had 2 bases not matched to a gene; V was cut back by 4 bases and J by 2 bases. This CDR3 has 15 amino acids. This CDR3 is CASSPDRAGANVLTF. In DNA form, the CDR3 reads TGTGCCAGCAGCCCGGACAGGGCTGGGGCCAACGTCCTGACTTTC.

This clonotype appeared many times. The chain uses TRBV7-2 and TRBJ1-2; D is unresolved. Germline values: CDR1 SGHTA, CDR2 FQGNSA. V lost 1 base and J lost 4, with 10 bases in between. The CDR3 is made up of 14 amino acids. DNA of the CDR3: TGTGCCAGCAGCTTAGGGGGAACCGCCTATGGCTACACCTTC. This translates into CASSLGGTAYGYTF.

This clonotype came up a few times. The chain couples TRBV6-8 to TRBJ1-6; D not resolved. Germline V CDR1 and CDR2: MNHGY, SAAAGT. V shed 2 bases and J shed 7 bases, with 12 bases lying between them. This CDR3 region has 15 residues. This CDR3 is CASSYQRRRNSPLHF. Written as DNA, the CDR3 is TGTGCCAGCAGTTACCAACGGAGGAGAAATTCACCCCTCCACTTT.

DNA of the CDR3: TGCAGCGTTGAACTAGCGGGGCCAGATACGCAGTATTTT. Its protein product is CSVELAGPDTQYF. The rearrangement uses TRBV29-1 and TRBJ2-3; the match to TRBD2 covers 9 bases. This CDR3 has 13 amino acids. Germline CDR1 is SQVTM and CDR2 is ANQGSEA. The junction had 1 base not matched to a gene; V was cut back by 2 bases and J by 4 bases.

The chain uses TRBV15 and TRBJ1-2; weak D call: TRBD1 (6 bases). The CDR3 sequence is 15 residues long. CDR1 and CDR2 from the germline V gene are LNHNV and YYDKDF (reference sequence). With 0 bases removed from V and 4 bases from J, the gap between germline ends came to 12 bases. This CDR3 is CATSRDWTDAYGYTF. In DNA, the CDR3 is TGTGCCACCAGCAGAGATTGGACAGATGCCTATGGCTACACCTTC.

Turning to this clonotype: A read error may produce the germline difference seen at one junction end. The chain couples TRBV20-1 to TRBJ1-2, with no clear D. Germline V gives CDR1 DFQATT, CDR2 SNEGSKA (reference sequence). The CDR3 sequence is 12 residues long. The CDR3 DNA reads as TGCAGTGCTAGAGATCTCAGGAAGCTCCTGGCCTTC. Translated, it gives CSARDLRKLLAF.

This clonotype showed up just a few times. The chain combines TRBV5-8 with TRBJ2-1; no clear D. The germline CDR1 and CDR2 sequences are SGHTS and YDEGEE. CDR3 size: 13 residues. Trimming pared 3 bases from V and 6 bases from J, leaving 10 bases between. DNA for the CDR3: TGTGCCAGCAGCTGGCGAGCCCTCAATGAGCAGTTCTTC. Its protein is CASSWRALNEQFF.

There are a few counts of this clonotype. The CDR3 protein is CASSQGGQGAIGELFF. The CDR3 nucleotides are TGTGCCAGCAGCCAAGGGGGACAGGGGGCCATCGGGGAGCTGTTTTTT. The V call is TRBV3-1, the J call TRBJ2-2; 12 nucleotides agree with TRBD1. The V segment lost 1 base and the J segment 7 bases; nucleotides outside the gene matches: 4. This CDR3 comprises 16 residues. Germline V CDR1 and CDR2: LGHDT, YNNKEL (reference sequence). The variable domain in full, with the rest retrieved from reference TRBV3-1 and TRBJ2-2, is DTAVSQTPKYLVTQMGNDKSIKCEQNLGHDTMYWYKQDSKKFLKIMFSYNNKELIINETVPNRFSPKSPDKAHLNLHINSLELGDSAVYFCASSQGGQGAIGELFFGEGSRLTVL.

This chain links TRBV11-2 with TRBJ2-1; 7 bases fit TRBD2. V shed 5 bases and J 9 bases; nucleotides not matched to a gene: 13. The V gene's germline CDR1 is SGHAT and CDR2 FQNNGV. This CDR3 is 15 amino acids long. The DNA for the CDR3 is TGTGCCAGCAGCCAGGCGTGGGCGGGAGCCGGTGAGCAGTTCTTC. This gives the protein CASSQAWAGAGEQFF.

This clonotype was seen a handful of times. The chain has TRBV28 and TRBJ2-3; 8 nucleotides agree with TRBD1. The CDR3 is 15 residues long. Losses at the gene ends were 3 bases for V and 6 bases for J; bases not matched to a gene: 8. CDR1 is MDHEN and CDR2 is SYDVKM in the germline V gene. The CDR3 loop reads CASSLGGQVPDTQYF. The CDR3 DNA reads as TGTGCCAGCAGTTTGGGGGGACAGGTACCCGATACGCAGTATTTT. Using reference TRBV28 and TRBJ2-3 for the parts outside the CDR3, the full variable domain is DVKVTQSSRYLVKRTGEKVFLECVQDMDHENMFWYRQDPGLGLRLIYFSYDVKMKEKGDIPEGYSVSREKKERFSLILESASTNQTSMYLCASSLGGQVPDTQYFGPGTRLTVL.